This TCR beta chain was sequenced for a study of blood T cells in healthy people across ages. Overall study findings and caveats: It was not possible, with unsorted PBMCs, to conclusively compare naive and antigen-experienced cells. Higher diversity and more naive CD4+ cells were features of long-lived donors, compared to aged donors. In these data, TCR beta diversity tracked strongly with naive T cell percentage.

PCR was performed a second time for about 6 to 11 cycles using a sample-barcoded 5' primer and a J-beta primer mix. TCRdb reprocessed the 5' RACE reads via MiXCR and lists one record per CDR3 protein. The data contain over 950,000 distinct CDR3 sequences, 51% of them singletons. This clonotype was picked up a small number of times. No antigen is known for it. V lost 1 base to trimming and J lost 4 bases; unmatched junction nucleotides: 8. Germline V gene data show CDR1 as DFQATT and CDR2 as SNEGSKA (reference sequence). CDR3 length: 16 amino acids. This clonotype originated in a woman aged 55-69 years in good health. The chain is built from TRBV20-1 and TRBJ2-3, with TRBD2 matching 10 bases. The source material was blood. The CDR3 reads CSARGYLAGDPDTQYF. The CDR3 DNA reads as TGCAGTGCTAGAGGATACCTAGCGGGAGACCCAGATACGCAGTATTTT.